A selection of T cell receptor beta chains follows, all from one sample in a study of beta chain features in type 1 diabetes. Measured with immunoSEQ multiplex PCR; TCRdb has only the in-frame clones, and not every one. In the table there are 65,000 to 85,000 clones, about 48% of which are singletons. The specimen was central memory CD4+ T cells from blood. Receptors were obtained from a man aged 25-45 years with type 1 diabetes. CDR3s include the opening cysteine and the closing phenylalanine or tryptophan. The D gene is left open where the match is weak. Not all rows give a size; the values are once, few, many and, for expanded clones, a class.

j_call clone_size v_call d_call cdr3_nt cdr3_aa
TRBJ1-1 once TRBV5-1 TRBD1 TGCGCCAGCAGCTGGCCTCGGGACAGGGGCACTGAAGCTTTCTTT CASSWPRDRGTEAFF
TRBJ2-7 NA TRBV10-3 NA TGTGCCATCGCCAAAGGGGCGAGCGAGCAGTACTTC CAIAKGASEQYF
TRBJ1-5 NA TRBV7-2 NA TGTGCCAGCAGCTTCCGGGACAAGCAGCCCCAGCATTTT CASSFRDKQPQHF
TRBJ2-3 few TRBV5-1 NA TGCGCCAGCAGCTTTGGAAGCGACGATACGCAGTATTTT CASSFGSDDTQYF
TRBJ2-7 once TRBV5-4 TRBD1 TGTGCCAGCAGCTTGGAAACAGGGGCCTACGAGCAGTACTTC CASSLETGAYEQYF
TRBJ1-1 NA TRBV29-1 NA TGCAGCGTTGCAAGAGGGACTGAAGCTTTCTTT CSVARGTEAFF
TRBJ1-2 NA TRBV2 TRBD1 TGTGCCAGCAGTGATAACAGGGGGCTTGGCTACACCTTC CASSDNRGLGYTF
TRBJ2-5 few TRBV5-4 NA TGTGCCAGCAGCTTGGGCAGAGAGACCCAGTACTTC CASSLGRETQYF
TRBJ1-1 NA TRBV5-6 NA TGTGCCAGCAGCCACAGGATGACTGAAGCTTTCTTT CASSHRMTEAFF
TRBJ1-3 NA TRBV10-3 TRBD1 TGTGCCATCAGTGGGGACTCCGGGACAGATTCTGGAAACACCATATATTTT CAISGDSGTDSGNTIYF
TRBJ2-1 few TRBV11-2 TRBD2 TGTGCCAGCAGCTTACAGCGGGGGGCGGGAAATGAGCAGTTCTTC CASSLQRGAGNEQFF
TRBJ1-4 NA TRBV6-1 TRBD1 TGTGCCAGCAGCAACCGGTCGGACAGGAGAAAACTGTTTTTT CASSNRSDRRKLFF
TRBJ1-4 NA TRBV6-6 TRBD1 TGTGCCAGCAGTTACAGGGGACAGCATAATGAAAAACTGTTTTTT CASSYRGQHNEKLFF
TRBJ1-5 NA TRBV19 NA TGTGCCAGTAGTGAGCTGCAGGGCGTCGGCAATCAGCCCCAGCATTTT CASSELQGVGNQPQHF
TRBJ2-5 NA TRBV10-3 TRBD2 TGTGCCACCCGTGCGGGAGTGGGAGAGACCCAGTACTTC CATRAGVGETQYF
TRBJ1-3 NA TRBV18 NA TGTGCCAGCTCACCAGACAGCTTTGGAAACACCATATATTTT CASSPDSFGNTIYF
TRBJ2-7 few TRBV7-9 TRBD2 TGTGCCAGCAGCAAAGACGGGGGGTCCCACAGGAACGAGCAGTACTTC CASSKDGGSHRNEQYF
TRBJ2-4 NA TRBV29-1 TRBD2 TGCAGCGGCCGGACTAGCGGGGGCCCCAGGGACATTCAGTACTTC CSGRTSGGPRDIQYF
TRBJ1-2 NA TRBV18 TRBD1 TGTGCCAGCTCACCACGATCGGGACAGGGGGCTGGCGGCTACACCTTC CASSPRSGQGAGGYTF
TRBJ2-5 few TRBV4-2 TRBD2 TGTGCCAGCAGCCAAGTAGCTAGCGGGAGGGCCGGCGAGACCCAGTACTTC CASSQVASGRAGETQYF
TRBJ1-2 few TRBV6-5 NA TGTGCCAGCAGGCCTCCGGGACAAAGCTATGGCTACACCTTC CASRPPGQSYGYTF
TRBJ2-6 NA TRBV30 NA TGTGCCTGGAGCGCCGGACACGCTGGGGCCAACGTCCTGACTTTC CAWSAGHAGANVLTF
TRBJ2-2 few TRBV30 TRBD1 TGTGCCTGGAGTAAGGCCAGGACAGGGGTGGTCGGGGAGCTGTTTTTT CAWSKARTGVVGELFF
TRBJ1-1 many TRBV19 NA TGTGCCAGTAGTACCCCGGTCGGGGACACTGAAGCTTTCTTT CASSTPVGDTEAFF
TRBJ2-1 few TRBV18 TRBD2 TGTGCCAGCTCACCACGGGGGACTAGCGGGGGGGCGAACTACAATGAGCAGTTCTTC CASSPRGTSGGANYNEQFF
TRBJ2-1 NA TRBV7-9 NA TGTGCCAGCAGCTTAGGGGCAGGGGACTACAATGAGCAGTTCTTC CASSLGAGDYNEQFF
TRBJ1-5 once TRBV6-5 TRBD1 TGTGCCAGCAGGTCCGGACAGGGGAGCAATCAGCCCCAGCATTTT CASRSGQGSNQPQHF
TRBJ2-3 NA TRBV11-3 TRBD1 TGTGCCAGCAGCTTCTCTGAAACAGGGGGTGTGTATTTT CASSFSETGGVYF
TRBJ1-5 NA TRBV6-1 NA TGTGCCAGCAGTGAGCACAGGATTCAGCCCCAGCATTTT CASSEHRIQPQHF
TRBJ1-4 NA TRBV11-2 TRBD1 TGTGCCAGCAGCTCTCAAAGCGGGACAGGGAATGAAAAACTGTTTTTT CASSSQSGTGNEKLFF
TRBJ2-7 few TRBV29-1 TRBD2 TGCAGCGTTGATTTAGCGGGAGGCAAAGGGGAGCAGTACTTC CSVDLAGGKGEQYF
TRBJ2-2 few TRBV7-2 NA TGTGCCAGCAGCCGGGACATCAGGACGAACACCGGGGAGCTGTTTTTT CASSRDIRTNTGELFF
TRBJ1-2 NA TRBV6-6 TRBD1 TGTGCCAGCAGTCCACTACAGGGGGCACGAGGCTACACCTTC CASSPLQGARGYTF
TRBJ1-1 NA TRBV30 TRBD1 TGTGCCTGGAGTCCGGACAGGGTAGAGGCTGAAGCTTTCTTT CAWSPDRVEAEAFF
TRBJ1-3 NA TRBV18 TRBD1 TGTGCCAGCTCACGTCCCGGGACAGGGAACTCTGGAAACACCATATATTTT CASSRPGTGNSGNTIYF
TRBJ2-4 few TRBV19 TRBD2 TGTGCCAGTAGTCTTATAGCGGGTACTTCCAAAAACATTCAGTACTTC CASSLIAGTSKNIQYF
TRBJ1-5 NA TRBV19 NA TGTGCCAGTAGTATTGTCAGGAATCAGCCCCAGCATTTT CASSIVRNQPQHF
TRBJ2-5 NA TRBV5-6 TRBD1 TGTGCCAGCAGCAGACAGGGAACGGAAGAGACCCAGTACTTC CASSRQGTEETQYF
TRBJ2-1 once TRBV4-3 NA TGCGCCAGCAGCCAAGATAGTGAGCAGTTCTTC CASSQDSEQFF
TRBJ2-5 NA TRBV28 NA TGTGCCAGCTTCCGTTCGGGAGCTGGGGAGACCCAGTACTTC CASFRSGAGETQYF
TRBJ2-7 NA TRBV20-1 NA TGCAGTGCCGAGGCTTCCTACGAGCAGTACTTC CSAEASYEQYF